This T cell receptor beta chain was obtained from a study of graft-versus-host responses after intestinal transplantation. Whole-study results and caveats: Recipient bone marrow held GvH clones, some seen earlier in ileum or blood.

V lost 5 bases and J 6 bases, leaving 13 bases between the germline ends. CDR1 is MDHEN and CDR2 is SYDVKM in the germline V gene. This CDR3 is 14 amino acids long. Profiling relied on immunoSEQ multiplex PCR, and the TCRdb table lists in-frame clones only, not all of them. The sample contains approximately 81,000 clones, around 86% of which appear only once. Only a few counts were recorded for this clone. Its antigen is undetermined. The sample here was unstimulated CD8+ T cells sorted from spleen or lymph node cells, taken before transplant. The genes are TRBV28 and TRBJ1-4; tentative D call: TRBD1 (5 bases). The sequence was obtained from a human donor who was the organ donor for an intestinal transplant. CDR3 sequence reads: CASSGAGLDEKLFF. The CDR3 coding sequence is TGTGCCAGCAGTGGGGCGGGGCTGGATGAAAAACTGTTTTTT. Based on the CDR3 plus reference TRBV28 and TRBJ1-4, the full variable domain is DVKVTQSSRYLVKRTGEKVFLECVQDMDHENMFWYRQDPGLGLRLIYFSYDVKMKEKGDIPEGYSVSREKKERFSLILESASTNQTSMYLCASSGAGLDEKLFFGSGTQLSVL.